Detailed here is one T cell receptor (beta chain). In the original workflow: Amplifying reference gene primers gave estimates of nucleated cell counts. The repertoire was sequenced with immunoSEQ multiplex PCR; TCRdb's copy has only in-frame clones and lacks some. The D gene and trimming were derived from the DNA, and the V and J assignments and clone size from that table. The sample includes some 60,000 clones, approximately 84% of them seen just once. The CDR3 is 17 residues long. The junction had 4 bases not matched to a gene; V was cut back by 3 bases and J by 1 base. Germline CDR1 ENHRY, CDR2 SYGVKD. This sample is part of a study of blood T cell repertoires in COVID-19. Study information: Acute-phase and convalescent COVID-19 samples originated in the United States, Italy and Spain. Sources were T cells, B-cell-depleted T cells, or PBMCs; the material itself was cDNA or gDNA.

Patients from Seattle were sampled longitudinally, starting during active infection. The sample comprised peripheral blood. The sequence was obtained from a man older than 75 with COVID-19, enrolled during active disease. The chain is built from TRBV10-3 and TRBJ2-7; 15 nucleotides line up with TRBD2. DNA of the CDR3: TGTGCCATCAGTGAAGGGACTAGCGGGGGGACTTCCTACGAGCAGTACTTC. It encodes CAISEGTSGGTSYEQYF.